This TCR beta chain appears in the sequencing data of a study of CXCR3-negative and CXCR3-positive naive CD8 T cells. Study-level background: With about 1.5 +/- 0.3 million reads per library, the TRB reads numbered roughly 140 million in total.

CDR3 size: 14 residues. Germline CDR1 reads MDHEN; CDR2 reads SYDVKM. 5' RACE that incorporated UMI labels was used to prepare the TRB cDNA libraries. TCRdb reanalyzed the 5' RACE reads and collapses them to one entry per CDR3 protein, without DNA. The ten most abundant clones cover 2.8% of a sample with 20,000 to 30,000 distinct CDR3 sequences. The chain carries TRBV28 and TRBJ1-5; TCRdb returns TRBD1, unconfirmable since there is no DNA. This TCR derives from a human donor in good health. Some clones in this sample may be carry-over from other donors' samples. Specimen: naive CXCR3- CD8+ T cells from blood. Subset in this sample: CD45RO-CCR7+CD27+CD95- naive CD8+ T cells lacking CXCR3 (TNR3-). The CDR3 reads CASRQLGGTQPQHF.